The clone carrying this T cell receptor beta chain was seen at least ten times. What it binds is unknown. V lost 6 bases, J lost 0 bases, and 15 bases lay in between. The CDR3 is 16 residues long. TCRdb redid the calling of the RT-PCR reads with MiXCR, one entry per CDR3 protein. The sample contains about 700,000 distinct CDR3 sequences, approximately 15% of which appear only once. This sample stems from a study of response to subunit inactivated influenza vaccine. Study conclusions and caveats: Authors suggested each seasonal influenza vaccination recruits few new T cells.

The rearrangement uses TRBV12-3 or TRBV12-4 and TRBJ1-5; tentative D call: TRBD1 (6 bases). The sequences come from PBMCs from blood, collected 14 to 15 days before vaccination. The sequence was obtained from a middle-aged man who received an inactivated influenza vaccine. CDR3 region: CASSQGQMGSNQPQHF. DNA of the CDR3: TGTGCCAGCAGCCAAGGACAGATGGGTAGCAATCAGCCCCAGCATTTT.